This T cell receptor beta chain comes out of a study of T cell repertoires in cytomegalovirus infection. Study summary: Recently identified HLA-C-restricted and well-studied HLA-B-restricted CMV epitopes were used. CMV infection and matching HLA type were both indicated by public TCR beta signatures.

This clonotype has only a few counts. Its specificity is not known. Study-level results: CMV carriers with the relevant HLA were identified by cumulative public TCR beta family frequency.

Trimming took 5 bases from V and 7 from J; bases not matched to a gene: 10. This CDR3 is built from 15 residues. Germline CDR1 reads SGHTA; CDR2 reads FQGNSA. A single record per CDR3 protein comes from TCRdb applying MiXCR to the reads. The sample holds 570,000 or so distinct CDR3 sequences, roughly 42% seen once. The clonotype originates from a human donor in good health (CMV status not recorded). Some clones in this sample may be carry-over from other donors' samples. This chain uses TRBV7-2 with TRBJ2-7; 11 bases map to TRBD2. The starting material was cultured PBMCs, obtained from culture after CMV antigen stimulation. CDR3 DNA sequence: TGTGCCAGCAGCGTTACTAGCGGGAGTCGGAGGGAGCAGTACTTC. Amino acids: CASSVTSGSRREQYF. Based on the CDR3 plus reference TRBV7-2 and TRBJ2-7, the full variable domain is GAGVSQSPSNKVTEKGKDVELRCDPISGHTALYWYRQSLGQGLEFLIYFQGNSAPDKSGLPSDRFSAERTGGSVSTLTIQRTQQEDSAVYLCASSVTSGSRREQYFGPGTRLTVT.